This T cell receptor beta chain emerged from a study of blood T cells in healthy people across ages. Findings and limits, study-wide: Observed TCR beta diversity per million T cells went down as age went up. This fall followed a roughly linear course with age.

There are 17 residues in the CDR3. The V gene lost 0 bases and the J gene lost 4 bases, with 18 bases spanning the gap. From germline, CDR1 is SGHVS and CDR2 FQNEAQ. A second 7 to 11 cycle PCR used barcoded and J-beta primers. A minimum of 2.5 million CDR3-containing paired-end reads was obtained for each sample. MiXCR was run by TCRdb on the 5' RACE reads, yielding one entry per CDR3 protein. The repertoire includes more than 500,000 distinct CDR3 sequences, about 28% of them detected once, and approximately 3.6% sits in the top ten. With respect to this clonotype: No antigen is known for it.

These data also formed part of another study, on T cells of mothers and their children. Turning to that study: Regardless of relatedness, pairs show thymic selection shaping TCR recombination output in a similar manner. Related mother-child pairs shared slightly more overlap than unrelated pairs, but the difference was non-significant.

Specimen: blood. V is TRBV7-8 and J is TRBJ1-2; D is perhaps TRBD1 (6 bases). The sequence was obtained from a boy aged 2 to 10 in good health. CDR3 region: CASSLASSGAIGYGYTF. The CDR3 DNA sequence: TGTGCCAGCAGCTTAGCGTCGTCAGGGGCGATTGGCTATGGCTACACCTTC.